A single TCR beta chain is shown here with its context. The sample comes from a study of cytotoxic CD8 clonotypes in ibrutinib-treated CLL. Looking at the study overall: Responses: 24 partial, 2 complete; after median around 70 months, 14 stayed remitted, roughly 12 progressed.

The data were produced by immunoSEQ multiplex PCR, yet TCRdb's version contains in-frame clones alone and is incomplete. This sample yields some 93,000 clones, of which approximately 78% are seen a single time; 25% to 40% belongs to the top ten. The germline gives CDR1 SGHDN, CDR2 FVKESK. The CDR3 is 15 amino acids. V lost 1 base and J 6 bases, leaving 14 bases between the germline ends. The chain carries TRBV14 and TRBJ2-3; D may be TRBD1 (6 bases). This TCR derives from a human donor with chronic lymphocytic leukemia. The input for sequencing was PBMCs, taken after 12 months of ibrutinib treatment. The chain's CDR3 is CASSQAGGVGDTQYF. The CDR3 nucleotides read TGTGCCAGCAGCCAAGCTGGGGGCGTGGGGGATACGCAGTATTTT.